This is a list of T cell receptor beta chains from one sample in a study of blood T cell repertoires in COVID-19. Profiling relied on immunoSEQ multiplex PCR, and the TCRdb table lists in-frame clones only, not all of them. The profile shows over 120,000 clones, around four fifths of them singletons. Sequenced input: peripheral blood. The receptors derive from a human donor in a cohort sampled during active COVID-19. Both conserved end residues are part of each CDR3. A D gene is named only where the DNA matches it firmly. The size entry is marked missing in some rows and otherwise reads once, few, many or a size class.

d_gene: NA; v_gene: TRBV11-2; abundance: NA; j_gene: TRBJ2-2; CDR3aa: CASSLTRGRLGELFF; CDR3nt: TGTGCCAGCAGCTTAACCCGAGGGCGGCTCGGGGAGCTGTTTTTT
d_gene: TRBD1; v_gene: TRBV28; abundance: NA; j_gene: TRBJ2-1; CDR3aa: CASSPAGGRNEQFF; CDR3nt: TGTGCCAGCAGCCCAGCAGGGGGCCGTAATGAGCAGTTCTTC
d_gene: NA; v_gene: TRBV27; abundance: NA; j_gene: TRBJ1-4; CDR3aa: CASKRQITNEKLFF; CDR3nt: TGTGCCAGCAAAAGACAGATCACTAATGAAAAACTGTTTTTT
d_gene: NA; v_gene: TRBV2; abundance: NA; j_gene: TRBJ1-5; CDR3aa: CASSEGPDQPQHF; CDR3nt: TGTGCCAGCAGTGAAGGGCCAGATCAGCCCCAGCATTTT
d_gene: NA; v_gene: TRBV5-1; abundance: NA; j_gene: TRBJ1-6; CDR3aa: CASSLDGAPYNSPLHF; CDR3nt: TGCGCCAGCAGCTTGGATGGGGCACCCTATAATTCACCCCTCCACTTT
d_gene: NA; v_gene: TRBV5-1; abundance: NA; j_gene: TRBJ2-5; CDR3aa: CASSRTTTVSETQYF; CDR3nt: TGCGCCAGCAGCCGTACTACGACCGTTTCGGAGACCCAGTACTTC
d_gene: TRBD1; v_gene: TRBV30; abundance: NA; j_gene: TRBJ1-3; CDR3aa: CAWSAGQVNSGNTIYF; CDR3nt: TGTGCCTGGAGCGCCGGACAGGTTAACTCTGGAAACACCATATATTTT
d_gene: NA; v_gene: TRBV28; abundance: NA; j_gene: TRBJ2-6; CDR3aa: CASNIAGGANVLTF; CDR3nt: TGTGCCAGCAACATCGCCGGGGGGGCCAACGTCCTGACTTTC
d_gene: TRBD1; v_gene: TRBV7-9; abundance: NA; j_gene: TRBJ1-5; CDR3aa: CASSSGGSNSNQPQHF; CDR3nt: TGTGCCAGCAGCTCAGGGGGGTCTAATAGCAATCAGCCCCAGCATTTT
d_gene: TRBD1; v_gene: TRBV5-4; abundance: NA; j_gene: TRBJ1-2; CDR3aa: CASSSDQTGGSNGYTF; CDR3nt: TGTGCCAGCAGCTCAGACCAAACAGGGGGCTCGAATGGCTACACCTTC
d_gene: NA; v_gene: TRBV7-8; abundance: NA; j_gene: TRBJ1-1; CDR3aa: CASVFGAGNTEAFF; CDR3nt: TGTGCCAGCGTCTTCGGTGCAGGGAACACTGAAGCTTTCTTT
d_gene: NA; v_gene: TRBV4-2; abundance: NA; j_gene: TRBJ2-1; CDR3aa: CASSQFYGGAVRGNEQFF; CDR3nt: TGTGCCAGCAGCCAATTCTACGGGGGAGCTGTGCGGGGCAATGAGCAGTTCTTC
d_gene: TRBD2; v_gene: TRBV9; abundance: NA; j_gene: TRBJ2-2; CDR3aa: CASNHLAGGNTGELFF; CDR3nt: TGTGCCAGCAACCACCTAGCGGGAGGGAACACCGGGGAGCTGTTTTTT
d_gene: NA; v_gene: TRBV10-3; abundance: few; j_gene: TRBJ1-6; CDR3aa: CAISGTTGNNSPLHF; CDR3nt: TGTGCCATCAGTGGGACAACCGGAAATAATTCACCCCTCCACTTT
d_gene: TRBD2; v_gene: TRBV30; abundance: NA; j_gene: TRBJ2-3; CDR3aa: CAWRRAGGTDTQYF; CDR3nt: TGTGCCTGGAGAAGGGCGGGAGGCACAGATACGCAGTATTTT
d_gene: TRBD1; v_gene: TRBV7-6; abundance: once; j_gene: TRBJ1-3; CDR3aa: CASSLEPGQGIGNTIYF; CDR3nt: TGTGCCAGCAGCTTAGAACCCGGACAGGGCATCGGAAACACCATATATTTT
d_gene: NA; v_gene: TRBV28; abundance: once; j_gene: TRBJ1-6; CDR3aa: CASSPPSSYNSPLHF; CDR3nt: TGTGCCAGCAGTCCCCCGAGCTCCTATAATTCACCCCTCCACTTT
d_gene: TRBD1; v_gene: TRBV19; abundance: few; j_gene: TRBJ1-5; CDR3aa: CASSHTGEEPQHF; CDR3nt: TGTGCCAGTAGTCACACAGGGGAAGAGCCCCAGCATTTT
d_gene: TRBD1; v_gene: TRBV19; abundance: NA; j_gene: TRBJ1-5; CDR3aa: CASSIGQGADKPQHF; CDR3nt: TGTGCCAGTAGTATAGGCCAGGGGGCTGATAAGCCCCAGCATTTT
d_gene: TRBD2; v_gene: TRBV18; abundance: NA; j_gene: TRBJ2-1; CDR3aa: CASSGTSGSNEQFF; CDR3nt: TGTGCCAGCTCCGGGACTAGCGGGAGCAATGAGCAGTTCTTC
d_gene: TRBD2; v_gene: TRBV6-1; abundance: NA; j_gene: TRBJ2-7; CDR3aa: CASSGNRGEGGRVEQYF; CDR3nt: TGTGCCAGCAGTGGGAACCGGGGGGAGGGTGGGCGAGTGGAGCAGTACTTC
d_gene: NA; v_gene: TRBV29-1; abundance: NA; j_gene: TRBJ1-3; CDR3aa: CSVYGTDAGNTIYF; CDR3nt: TGCAGCGTTTATGGAACAGACGCTGGAAACACCATATATTTT
d_gene: NA; v_gene: TRBV9; abundance: NA; j_gene: TRBJ2-5; CDR3aa: CASSVSGLAQETQYF; CDR3nt: TGTGCCAGCAGCGTATCCGGGCTAGCGCAAGAGACCCAGTACTTC
d_gene: NA; v_gene: TRBV4-2; abundance: NA; j_gene: TRBJ1-5; CDR3aa: CASSQDQSFGGRADQPQHF; CDR3nt: TGTGCCAGCAGCCAAGATCAGTCTTTTGGAGGGCGTGCAGATCAGCCCCAGCATTTT
d_gene: TRBD2; v_gene: TRBV6-4; abundance: NA; j_gene: TRBJ2-1; CDR3aa: CASSDSGLAGGQNEQFF; CDR3nt: TGTGCCAGCAGTGACTCGGGGCTAGCGGGAGGACAAAATGAGCAGTTCTTC
d_gene: TRBD1; v_gene: TRBV2; abundance: NA; j_gene: TRBJ1-2; CDR3aa: CASSVGTGSHYTF; CDR3nt: TGTGCCAGCAGTGTTGGGACAGGGTCCCACTACACCTTC
d_gene: NA; v_gene: TRBV7-9; abundance: NA; j_gene: TRBJ1-4; CDR3aa: CASSLWTQPEKLFF; CDR3nt: TGTGCCAGCAGCTTATGGACACAGCCGGAAAAACTGTTTTTT
d_gene: NA; v_gene: TRBV5-1; abundance: NA; j_gene: TRBJ1-4; CDR3aa: CASSLVAANEKLFF; CDR3nt: TGCGCCAGCAGCTTGGTCGCAGCGAATGAAAAACTGTTTTTT
d_gene: TRBD2; v_gene: TRBV7-9; abundance: NA; j_gene: TRBJ2-3; CDR3aa: CASSPTLAGGTDTQYF; CDR3nt: TGTGCCAGCAGCCCCACCCTAGCGGGGGGCACAGATACGCAGTATTTT
d_gene: TRBD1; v_gene: TRBV19; abundance: NA; j_gene: TRBJ1-6; CDR3aa: CASSIGGQGDSPLHF; CDR3nt: TGTGCCAGTAGTATCGGAGGGCAGGGGGACTCACCCCTCCACTTT
d_gene: NA; v_gene: TRBV5-1; abundance: NA; j_gene: TRBJ2-5; CDR3aa: CASSSTPRKETQYF; CDR3nt: TGCGCCAGCAGCTCGACTCCGCGGAAAGAGACCCAGTACTTC
d_gene: NA; v_gene: TRBV19; abundance: NA; j_gene: TRBJ2-5; CDR3aa: CASSPPLGVTAKETQYF; CDR3nt: TGTGCCAGTAGTCCCCCCCTAGGGGTGACGGCCAAAGAGACCCAGTACTTC
d_gene: NA; v_gene: TRBV21-1; abundance: NA; j_gene: TRBJ1-1; CDR3aa: CASSLISTRGKNTEAFF; CDR3nt: TGTGCCAGCAGCCTTATTAGCACCCGGGGGAAGAACACTGAAGCTTTCTTT
d_gene: NA; v_gene: TRBV2; abundance: NA; j_gene: TRBJ1-4; CDR3aa: CARGGDMGEKLFF; CDR3nt: TGTGCCAGGGGAGGGGACATGGGCGAAAAACTGTTTTTT
d_gene: TRBD1; v_gene: TRBV27; abundance: NA; j_gene: TRBJ1-1; CDR3aa: CASSSHRQGGTEAFF; CDR3nt: TGTGCCAGCAGTTCGCATCGACAGGGGGGCACTGAAGCTTTCTTT
d_gene: NA; v_gene: TRBV28; abundance: NA; j_gene: TRBJ2-7; CDR3aa: CASSYDRDYEQYF; CDR3nt: TGTGCCAGCAGTTACGACAGAGACTACGAGCAGTACTTC
d_gene: TRBD1; v_gene: TRBV7-8; abundance: NA; j_gene: TRBJ1-5; CDR3aa: CASSSGQPREGQPQHF; CDR3nt: TGTGCCAGCAGCTCGGGACAGCCCCGCGAGGGGCAGCCCCAGCATTTT
d_gene: NA; v_gene: TRBV12-3/TRBV12-4; abundance: NA; j_gene: TRBJ1-5; CDR3aa: CASNRENQPQHF; CDR3nt: TGTGCCAGCAATCGGGAGAATCAGCCCCAGCATTTT
d_gene: NA; v_gene: TRBV6-6; abundance: NA; j_gene: TRBJ1-2; CDR3aa: CASSRDTTTYGYTF; CDR3nt: TGTGCCAGCAGCCGGGACACGACGACCTATGGCTACACCTTC
d_gene: NA; v_gene: TRBV7-2; abundance: NA; j_gene: TRBJ2-2; CDR3aa: CASSLWAGVNTGELFF; CDR3nt: TGTGCCAGCAGCTTATGGGCCGGGGTTAACACCGGGGAGCTGTTTTTT
d_gene: NA; v_gene: TRBV9; abundance: few; j_gene: TRBJ1-5; CDR3aa: CASSPDGEDNQPQHF; CDR3nt: TGTGCCAGCAGCCCCGACGGGGAGGACAATCAGCCCCAGCATTTT
d_gene: TRBD2; v_gene: TRBV2; abundance: few; j_gene: TRBJ2-5; CDR3aa: CASTGLAGVQETQYF; CDR3nt: TGTGCCAGCACAGGACTAGCGGGGGTTCAGGAGACCCAGTACTTC